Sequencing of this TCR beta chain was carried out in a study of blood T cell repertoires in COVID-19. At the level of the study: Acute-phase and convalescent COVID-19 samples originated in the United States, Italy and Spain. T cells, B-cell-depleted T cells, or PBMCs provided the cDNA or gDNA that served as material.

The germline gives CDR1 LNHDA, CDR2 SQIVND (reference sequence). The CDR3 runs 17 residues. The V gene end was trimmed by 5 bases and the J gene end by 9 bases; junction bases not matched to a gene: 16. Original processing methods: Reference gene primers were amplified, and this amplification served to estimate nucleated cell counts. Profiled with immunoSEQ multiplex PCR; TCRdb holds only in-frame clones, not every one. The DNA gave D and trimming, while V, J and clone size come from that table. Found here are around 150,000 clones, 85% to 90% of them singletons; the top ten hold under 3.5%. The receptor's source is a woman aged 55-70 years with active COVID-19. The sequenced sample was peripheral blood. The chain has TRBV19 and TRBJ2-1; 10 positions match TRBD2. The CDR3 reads CASSSLGGTSAYSEQFF. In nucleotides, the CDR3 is TGTGCCAGTAGTTCTTTGGGGGGGACTAGCGCTTATAGTGAGCAGTTCTTC.